A selection of T cell receptor beta chains follows, all from one sample in a study of cytomegalovirus exposure and HLA in healthy donors. TCRdb keeps only in-frame clones here, not all; method: immunoSEQ multiplex PCR. The data contain about 64,000 clones, 90% to 95% of them seen just once; the ten biggest clones take up under 6.5%. The sequencing sample was made of PBMCs. The receptors here all came from a woman between 18 and 29 years old in good health and CMV-seropositive. CDR3s include the opening cysteine and the closing phenylalanine or tryptophan. D genes are given only for firm matches. Clone size is not always given. Where it is, it says once, few, many or a class for expanded clones.

- | TRBJ2-1 | - | TRBV14 | CASSGAINEQFF | TGTGCCAGCAGCGGGGCGATTAATGAGCAGTTCTTC
- | TRBJ1-2 | - | TRBV9 | CASSPRQGGYGYTF | TGTGCCAGCAGCCCGAGGCAAGGGGGCTATGGCTACACCTTC
- | TRBJ1-1 | - | TRBV5-1 | CASSLDGRAEAFF | TGCGCCAGCAGCTTGGATGGGCGGGCTGAAGCTTTCTTT
TRBD1 | TRBJ2-1 | - | TRBV11-2 | CASSRPGQGREQFF | TGTGCCAGCAGCAGACCGGGACAGGGTCGCGAGCAGTTCTTC
TRBD1 | TRBJ1-5 | - | TRBV18 | CASSPGQANGPQHF | TGTGCCAGCTCACCAGGACAGGCTAATGGACCCCAGCATTTT
TRBD1 | TRBJ2-4 | - | TRBV25-1 | CASSEPGQGLAKNIQYF | TGTGCCAGCAGTGAGCCCGGACAGGGACTAGCCAAAAACATTCAGTACTTC
- | TRBJ2-5 | - | TRBV19 | CASSQGGSRLQETQYF | TGTGCCAGTAGCCAAGGGGGTTCTCGATTACAAGAGACCCAGTACTTC
TRBD1 | TRBJ2-1 | - | TRBV11-2 | CASSLAGTGVYNEQFF | TGTGCCAGCAGCTTGGCCGGGACAGGGGTCTACAATGAGCAGTTCTTC
- | TRBJ2-5 | - | TRBV4-1 | CASSQGDQRGETQYF | TGCGCCAGCAGCCAAGGAGATCAAAGGGGGGAGACCCAGTACTTC
TRBD1 | TRBJ1-3 | - | TRBV9 | CASSVGTGVSGNTIYF | TGTGCCAGCAGCGTTGGGACAGGAGTCTCTGGAAACACCATATATTTT
- | TRBJ1-4 | few | TRBV7-9 | CASSRGQSNEKLFF | TGTGCCAGCAGTCGCGGACAGAGTAATGAAAAACTGTTTTTT
TRBD2 | TRBJ2-1 | - | TRBV9 | CASSETSGRFNEQFF | TGTGCCAGCAGTGAAACTAGCGGGAGATTCAATGAGCAGTTCTTC
- | TRBJ1-2 | - | TRBV5-8 | CASSSQGIRDGYTF | TGTGCCAGCAGCTCACAGGGAATTCGGGATGGCTACACCTTC
TRBD2 | TRBJ2-7 | - | TRBV2 | CASGGGPYEQYF | TGTGCCAGCGGGGGGGGACCCTACGAGCAGTACTTC
- | TRBJ2-1 | once | TRBV11-3 | CASSLDRGNHNEQFF | TGTGCCAGCAGCTTAGACAGGGGTAACCACAATGAGCAGTTCTTC
TRBD2 | TRBJ2-5 | - | TRBV27 | CASSSGLAGGVETQYF | TGTGCCAGCAGTTCCGGACTAGCGGGAGGTGTAGAGACCCAGTACTTC
TRBD1 | TRBJ1-2 | once | TRBV28 | CASSPPDRVYTF | TGTGCCAGCAGTCCCCCGGACAGGGTCTACACCTTC
- | TRBJ1-3 | - | TRBV27 | CASSRGLSGNTIYF | TGTGCCAGCAGTAGAGGGTTGTCTGGAAACACCATATATTTT
- | TRBJ1-5 | - | TRBV6-1 | CASSEVTLRGQPQHF | TGTGCCAGCAGTGAAGTGACTCTCAGGGGTCAGCCCCAGCATTTT
TRBD1 | TRBJ2-2 | - | TRBV15 | CATSPRTGNTGELFF | TGTGCCACCAGCCCTAGGACAGGAAACACCGGGGAGCTGTTTTTT
TRBD2 | TRBJ2-5 | - | TRBV11-2 | CASSRPTSSQETQYF | TGTGCCAGCAGCCGACCGACTAGCAGCCAAGAGACCCAGTACTTC
- | TRBJ2-2 | - | TRBV4-1 | CASSQVIQMAGELFF | TGCGCCAGCAGCCAGGTTATCCAGATGGCCGGGGAGCTGTTTTTT
TRBD1 | TRBJ2-5 | - | TRBV11-2 | CASSLDRFLLETQYF | TGTGCCAGCAGCCTGGACAGGTTTCTCCTAGAGACCCAGTACTTC
- | TRBJ2-7 | - | TRBV19 | CASSIGGTRYEQYF | TGTGCCAGTAGTATAGGAGGGACAAGGTACGAGCAGTACTTC
- | TRBJ2-3 | - | TRBV6-1 | CASSPSPRTDTQYF | TGTGCCAGCAGCCCTAGCCCCCGCACAGATACGCAGTATTTT
TRBD2 | TRBJ2-5 | once | TRBV7-3 | CASSLTAAGGETQYF | TGTGCCAGCAGCTTAACCGCCGCGGGGGGAGAGACCCAGTACTTC
TRBD1 | TRBJ1-1 | - | TRBV6-5 | CASSQDRVAAFGAFF | TGTGCCAGCAGCCAAGACAGGGTGGCCGCGTTCGGAGCTTTCTTT
- | TRBJ1-1 | - | TRBV10-3 | CATVRRDTGSERAFF | TGTGCCACCGTACGACGGGACACGGGTTCGGAAAGAGCTTTCTTT
- | TRBJ1-2 | - | TRBV27 | CASSTLFKGSFGYTF | TGTGCCAGCAGTACTCTCTTCAAGGGGTCTTTTGGCTACACCTTC
TRBD2 | TRBJ2-1 | few | TRBV19 | CASSHTSGSYNEQFF | TGTGCCAGTAGCCATACTAGCGGTTCCTACAATGAGCAGTTCTTC
- | TRBJ2-7 | - | TRBV14 | CASSQDSDSSYEQYF | TGTGCCAGCAGCCAAGATTCAGACAGCTCCTACGAGCAGTACTTC
- | TRBJ2-2 | - | TRBV2 | CASSLTDKDTGELFF | TGTGCCAGCAGCTTAACTGACAAAGACACCGGGGAGCTGTTTTTT
- | TRBJ2-5 | - | TRBV5-6 | CASSYRESKTQYF | TGTGCCAGCAGCTACAGGGAATCTAAGACCCAGTACTTC
- | TRBJ2-5 | - | TRBV7-2 | CASSSESGGSGETQYF | TGTGCCAGCAGCTCGGAGTCGGGTGGGAGCGGAGAGACCCAGTACTTC
- | TRBJ2-1 | - | TRBV5-1 | CASSLEGTVGNEQFF | TGCGCCAGCAGCTTAGAGGGGACTGTGGGCAATGAGCAGTTCTTC
TRBD2 | TRBJ2-7 | - | TRBV6-5 | CASSSGRDTYEQYF | TGTGCCAGCAGTTCCGGGAGGGATACCTACGAGCAGTACTTC
- | TRBJ2-3 | - | TRBV6-4 | CASSDRPQGASTDTQYF | TGTGCCAGCAGTGACCGTCCACAGGGTGCTAGCACAGATACGCAGTATTTT
- | TRBJ2-7 | - | TRBV4-1 | CASSQAPPDRSISYEQYF | TGCGCCAGCAGCCAAGCTCCCCCAGACAGGTCCATCTCCTACGAGCAGTACTTC
TRBD1 | TRBJ1-2 | - | TRBV19 | CASLGDSPYYGYTF | TGTGCCAGTTTAGGGGACAGCCCTTACTATGGCTACACCTTC
- | TRBJ1-1 | - | TRBV6-1 | CASSGIAVGAFF | TGTGCCAGCAGTGGTATAGCTGTGGGAGCTTTCTTT
TRBD2 | TRBJ2-1 | - | TRBV28 | CASSPTGLAGVKQFF | TGTGCCAGCAGCCCTACGGGGTTAGCGGGAGTGAAGCAGTTCTTC
TRBD2 | TRBJ2-5 | - | TRBV11-2 | CASSLVGGGIQETQYF | TGTGCCAGCAGCTTAGTCGGGGGAGGGATTCAAGAGACCCAGTACTTC
- | TRBJ1-1 | - | TRBV12-1 | CASSFEGLLNTEAFF | TGTGCCAGCAGCTTTGAGGGACTTCTAAACACTGAAGCTTTCTTT